The next 31 T cell receptor beta chains were all read from a single sample in a study of identical twins. TCRdb analysed the 5' RACE reads with MiXCR anew, one entry per CDR3 protein. The table includes about 810,000 distinct CDR3 sequences, about 12% detected once. In addition, the sample was reused for a study of yellow fever vaccine responses in identical twins.

The sequencing input was PBMCs. The receptors derive from a young woman in good health.

The V and J genes are TRBV12-3 or TRBV12-4 and TRBJ2-1; 9 positions agree with TRBD1. CDR3 length: 12 residues. V gave up 2 bases and J gave up 15 bases; unmatched junction bases: 5. CDR3 sequence: CASSLQTGGSFF. In nucleotides, the CDR3 is TGTGCCAGCAGTTTACAGACAGGGGGATCGTTCTTC.

The rearrangement uses TRBV13 and TRBJ1-1, with 7 nucleotides matching TRBD1. This CDR3 contains 15 residues. Germline trimming cut 6 bases from V and 5 bases from J; bases unmatched to any gene: 12. CDR1 is PRHDT and CDR2 is FYEKMQ in the germline V gene (reference sequence). The CDR3 region is CASSHSPGGGTEAFF. The CDR3 DNA reads TGTGCCAGCAGTCACAGCCCAGGGGGAGGGACTGAAGCTTTCTTT.

V gene TRBV20-1 combines with J gene TRBJ2-1; D remains ambiguous. The germline CDR1 and CDR2 sequences are DFQATT and SNEGSKA (reference sequence). V lost 5 bases to trimming and J lost 7 bases, with 9 bases between them. The CDR3 length is 11 residues. The CDR3: CSAGLGNEQFF. The CDR3 region has the DNA TGCAGTGCTGGGCTAGGGAATGAGCAGTTCTTC.

This clonotype was observed many times. The rearrangement links TRBV24-1 to TRBJ2-1; 7 bases line up with TRBD2. Germline V gene data show CDR1 as KGHDR and CDR2 as SFDVKD. CDR3 size: 16 residues. V gave up 3 bases and J gave up 7 bases; unmatched junction bases: 11. The CDR3 coding sequence is TGTGCCACCAGTGATCCTGGACTAGGTACAGTTAATGAGCAGTTCTTC. Translating it yields CATSDPGLGTVNEQFF.

The table lists this clonotype with many counts. This chain connects TRBV29-1 to TRBJ2-2; D ambiguous. The CDR3 loop spans 11 amino acids. V was cut by 7 bases and J by 5 bases, with 8 bases left in between. The germline V gene encodes CDR1 SQVTM and CDR2 ANQGSEA. The DNA of the CDR3 is TGCAGCGCCCAGAAAACCGGGGAGCTGTTTTTT. It translates to CSAQKTGELFF.

This clonotype was counted only a few times. The junction departs from germline at one end; a sequencing error may be responsible. The V and J genes are TRBV29-1 and TRBJ2-2, with TRBD2 identical over 12 bases. This CDR3 has 15 amino acids. Germline V gene sequence: CDR1 SQVTM, CDR2 ANQGSEA. CDR3 region: CSVEGLAGYTGELFF. The CDR3 coding sequence is TGCAGCGTGGAAGGACTAGCGGGATACACCGGGGAGCTGTTTTTT.

This clonotype was found a few times. The rearrangement uses TRBV6-1 and TRBJ2-7; 10 positions match TRBD1. V shed 5 bases and J 2 bases; nucleotides not matched to a gene: 9. The CDR3 is 16 amino acids. Per the germline V gene, CDR1 is MNHNS and CDR2 is SASEGT. The CDR3 sequence is CASSPPGQGVAYEQYF. The CDR3 nucleotides are TGTGCCAGCAGTCCCCCAGGACAGGGGGTTGCCTACGAGCAGTACTTC.

The chain recombines TRBV27 with TRBJ1-2; D remains ambiguous. Looked up from germline, CDR1 is MNHEY and CDR2 is SMNVEV (reference sequence). Trimming left V 5 bases short and J 4 bases short, with 14 bases between. The CDR3 has 14 amino acids. DNA for the CDR3: TGTGCCAGCAGTGATCCCCCACCCCCCTATGGCTACACCTTC. Translating it yields CASSDPPPPYGYTF.

This chain uses TRBV28 with TRBJ1-2; D remains ambiguous. This CDR3 has 12 residues. Trimming pared 8 bases from V and 1 base from J, leaving 8 bases between. Per the germline V gene, CDR1 is MDHEN and CDR2 is SYDVKM. CDR3 sequence reads: CASRGSNYGYTF. Written as DNA, the CDR3 is TGTGCCAGCCGAGGCAGTAACTATGGCTACACCTTC.

In this sample, this clonotype turned up a few times. The V and J genes are TRBV20-1 and TRBJ2-4, with D possibly TRBD1 on 6 matching bases. The CDR3 sequence is 14 residues long. Germline assignment: CDR1 DFQATT and CDR2 SNEGSKA (reference sequence). V was cut by 3 bases and J by 9 bases, with 18 bases left in between. The CDR3 coding sequence is TGCAGTGCTAGGACGGACAGCCCTATTGTCATTCAGTACTTC. Its translation is CSARTDSPIVIQYF.

This clonotype was observed many times. The V call is TRBV24-1, the J call TRBJ2-1, with a tentative D call TRBD1 (7 bases). Trimming removed 6 bases at V and 4 bases at J, with 15 bases between. This CDR3 is 15 amino acids long. The germline V gene encodes CDR1 KGHDR and CDR2 SFDVKD. CDR3 bases: TGTGCCACCAGTCAGGGGGGACCCATATACAATGAGCAGTTCTTC. This encodes CATSQGGPIYNEQFF.

This clonotype has just a few counts. The chain combines TRBV11-2 with TRBJ2-7, with 8 bases aligning to TRBD2. CDR3 length equals 14 residues. Germline assignment: CDR1 SGHAT and CDR2 FQNNGV. The V and J ends lost 5 bases and 7 bases, in that order; junction bases with no gene match: 10. CDR3 sequence (DNA): TGTGCCAGCAGCCTCGGACTAGCCCTTGGGGAGCAGTACGTC. This encodes CASSLGLALGEQYV.

This clonotype appeared a few times. The rearrangement links TRBV7-1 to TRBJ2-4; 10 nucleotides align to TRBD2. TRBV7-1 is reported as an ORF; its role is uncertain. V shed 5 bases and J 0 bases; nucleotides not matched to a gene: 22. The CDR3 totals 22 residues. The CDR3 DNA is TGTGCCAGCAGCGCACGTAGAACCAATCATGTGACTAGCGGGTTAGCCAAAAACATTCAGTACTTC. It encodes CASSARRTNHVTSGLAKNIQYF.

In its sample, this clonotype was seen many times. J is TRBJ1-1 and V is TRBV12-3 or TRBV12-4; 11 bases are shared with TRBD1. The ends lost 6 bases at V and 3 bases at J; junction bases unmatched: 9. The CDR3 totals 16 residues. CDR3 in DNA: TGTGCCAGCAGCCCGGACAGGGGGCCGGGGTACACTGAAGCTTTCTTT. Translating it yields CASSPDRGPGYTEAFF.

This chain connects TRBV24-1 to TRBJ1-1, with 8 positions matching TRBD1. V was clipped by 9 bases and J by 6 bases; unmatched bases: 8. The CDR3 covers 13 residues. Germline V gives CDR1 KGHDR, CDR2 SFDVKD. CDR3 nucleotide sequence: TGTGCCACCGGACAGGGTCACGGCCCTGAAGCTTTCTTT. It specifies CATGQGHGPEAFF.

This clonotype has only a few counts. V usage is TRBV5-4 and J usage is TRBJ2-7; 11 nucleotides line up with TRBD2. CDR3 length: 16 amino acids. CDR1 and CDR2 from the germline V gene are SGHNT and YYREEE (reference sequence). V dropped 3 bases and J dropped 4; count of bases not matched to a gene: 9. The CDR3 DNA reads TGTGCCAGCAGCTACCGGACTAGCGGGCTTCATTACGAGCAGTACTTC. Protein sequence: CASSYRTSGLHYEQYF. Full variable domain (missing parts from reference TRBV5-4 and TRBJ2-7): ETGVTQSPTHLIKTRGQQVTLRCSSQSGHNTVSWYQQALGQGPQFIFQYYREEENGRGNFPPRFSGLQFPNYSSELNVNALELDDSALYLCASSYRTSGLHYEQYFGPGTRLTVT.

This clonotype was detected a few times. The J gene is TRBJ1-4, the V gene TRBV3-1; the match to TRBD1 covers 8 bases. This CDR3 region has 14 residues. V shed 2 bases, J shed 5 bases, and the junction held 1 base outside the gene matches. Germline V gene data show CDR1 as LGHDT and CDR2 as YNNKEL (reference sequence). In DNA, the CDR3 is TGTGCCAGCAGCCAAAACAGGGGGAATGAAAAACTGTTTTTT. Its protein product is CASSQNRGNEKLFF.

The genes are TRBV4-1 and TRBJ2-1; D may correspond to TRBD1 or TRBD2 (5 bases each). CDR3 length equals 17 residues. The V gene's germline CDR1 is MGHRA and CDR2 YSYEKL. V gave up 2 bases and J gave up 0 bases, with 14 bases separating them. The CDR3 DNA sequence: TGCGCCAGCAGCCAAACCCCAGGGAGTAGCTCCTACAATGAGCAGTTCTTC. This codes for CASSQTPGSSSYNEQFF.

This clonotype was seen ten or more times. V gene TRBV5-1 combines with J gene TRBJ1-1; no firm D call. CDR1 is SGHRS, CDR2 YFSETQ, per germline. The CDR3 is 16 amino acids. Trimming cost V 0 bases and J 3 bases, with 15 bases left between them. The CDR3 is CASSLVGGLRDTEAFF. CDR3 nucleotide sequence: TGCGCCAGCAGCTTGGTTGGAGGGCTAAGGGACACTGAAGCTTTCTTT.

Many counts were recorded for this clonotype. The chain links TRBV24-1 to TRBJ2-5; no firm D call. This CDR3 has 14 amino acids. Trimming removed 4 bases at V and 0 bases at J, with 8 bases between. Looked up from germline, CDR1 is KGHDR and CDR2 is SFDVKD. The chain's CDR3 is CATSEPGYQETQYF. CDR3 DNA: TGTGCCACCAGTGAACCCGGGTACCAAGAGACCCAGTACTTC.

The table lists this clonotype with a few counts. This sequence joins TRBV3-1 and TRBJ2-2, with 9 positions matching TRBD2. From germline, CDR1 is LGHDT and CDR2 YNNKEL (reference sequence). The ends lost 5 bases at V and 5 bases at J; junction bases unmatched: 6. There are 15 residues in the CDR3. CDR3 DNA sequence: TGTGCCAGCAGCGGTCTAGCGGGGCGGACCGGGGAGCTGTTTTTT. It specifies CASSGLAGRTGELFF.

This clonotype has a handful of counts. CDR3 residues: CASSQGGTVSTDTQYF. The CDR3 region has the DNA TGTGCCAGCAGCCAAGGTGGGACAGTTAGCACAGATACGCAGTATTTT. This chain links TRBV14 with TRBJ2-3; 7 bases fit TRBD1. The CDR3 has 16 residues. J lost 0 bases, V lost 1 base, and 4 bases had no gene match. CDR1 SGHDN and CDR2 FVKESK come from the germline V gene.

This clonotype was counted at least ten times. The rearrangement links TRBV6-5 to TRBJ2-2; D gene ambiguous. V lost 2 bases and J lost 5, with 15 bases in between. Germline V gene sequence: CDR1 MNHEY, CDR2 SVGAGI. This CDR3 spans 16 amino acids. The CDR3 DNA is TGTGCCAGCAGTTACGGGAACTCCCTCGGGACCGGGGAGCTGTTTTTT. Residues: CASSYGNSLGTGELFF.

This clonotype was counted a few times. The chain combines TRBV12-3 or TRBV12-4 with TRBJ1-5, with D maybe TRBD1 (5 bases). V lost 6 bases, J lost 4 bases, and 19 bases lay in between. This CDR3 is 16 amino acids long. For the CDR3, the DNA is TGTGCCAGCAGAACGGACCGGCAGGGTGGGAATCAGCCCCAGCATTTT. Amino acid sequence: CASRTDRQGGNQPQHF.

The J gene is TRBJ2-3, the V gene TRBV29-1; 9 positions agree with TRBD2. Per germline, CDR1 SQVTM and CDR2 ANQGSEA. Trimming cost V 6 bases and J 0 bases; bases outside gene matches: 7. The CDR3 contains 15 residues. This CDR3 reads CSVPSTSGSTDTQYF. Here the CDR3 DNA reads TGCAGCGTGCCCTCCACTAGCGGGAGCACAGATACGCAGTATTTT.

This clonotype was observed a few times. The V gene is TRBV5-1, the J gene TRBJ1-1; 7 bases align to TRBD1. CDR1 is SGHRS, CDR2 YFSETQ, per germline. The CDR3 contains 17 residues. The J segment lost 3 bases and the V segment lost 2 bases, leaving 13 bases of the junction unmatched. This CDR3 is CASSLSFTGARDTEAFF. The CDR3 region has the DNA TGCGCCAGCAGCTTATCCTTCACAGGGGCGCGGGACACTGAAGCTTTCTTT.

The chain carries TRBV18 and TRBJ1-5; 8 nucleotides line up with TRBD1. The germline V gene has CDR1 KGHSH and CDR2 LQKENI. The V gene end was trimmed by 5 bases and the J gene end by 5 bases; junction bases not matched to a gene: 5. This CDR3 spans 14 amino acids. DNA of the CDR3: TGTGCCAGCTCAGGAGGACAGGGCGATCAGCCCCAGCATTTT. Translation: CASSGGQGDQPQHF.

As to this clonotype: A read error may be the cause here, since a much bigger clone is one base away. The chain links TRBV12-3 or TRBV12-4 to TRBJ1-6, with D maybe TRBD1 (6 bases). V lost 6 bases and J 6 bases, leaving 12 bases between the germline ends. The CDR3 length is 14 residues. The CDR3, as DNA: TGTGCCAGCAGGTCCCAGGACAGTAATTCACCCCTCCACTTT. Protein sequence: CASRSQDSNSPLHF.

The rearrangement joins TRBV12-3 or TRBV12-4 to TRBJ2-3; D gene ambiguous. This CDR3 has 14 residues. V lost 7 bases and J lost 1, with 12 bases in between. CDR3 sequence reads: CASTQKAGTDTQYF. Written as DNA, the CDR3 is TGTGCCAGCACCCAAAAGGCGGGCACAGATACGCAGTATTTT.

The chain is built from TRBV29-1 and TRBJ2-2; D remains unclear. CDR3 length: 12 residues. Trimming took 3 bases from V and 1 from J, leaving 3 bases between them. CDR1 is SQVTM, CDR2 ANQGSEA, per germline. CDR3 sequence: CSVDENTGELFF. In nucleotides, the CDR3 is TGCAGCGTTGATGAGAACACCGGGGAGCTGTTTTTT.

There are a few counts of this clonotype. The chain recombines TRBV12-3 or TRBV12-4 with TRBJ2-3; 12 nucleotides agree with TRBD1. The V gene end was trimmed by 6 bases and the J gene end by 6 bases; junction bases not matched to a gene: 7. The CDR3 covers 15 residues. The CDR3 nucleotides read TGTGCCAGCAGCCCCTGGGACAGGGGGCTTGATACGCAGTATTTT. Protein: CASSPWDRGLDTQYF.